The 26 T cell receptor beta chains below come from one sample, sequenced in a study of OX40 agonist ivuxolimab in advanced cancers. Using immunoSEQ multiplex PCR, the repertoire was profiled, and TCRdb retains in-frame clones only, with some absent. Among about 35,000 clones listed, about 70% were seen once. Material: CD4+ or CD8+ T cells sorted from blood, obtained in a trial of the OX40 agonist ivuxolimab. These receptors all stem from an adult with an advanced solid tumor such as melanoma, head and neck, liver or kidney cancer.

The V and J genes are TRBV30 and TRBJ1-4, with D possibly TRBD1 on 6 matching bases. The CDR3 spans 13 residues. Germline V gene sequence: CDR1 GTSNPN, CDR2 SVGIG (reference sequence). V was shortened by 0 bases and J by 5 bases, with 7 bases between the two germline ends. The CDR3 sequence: CAWSVQGNEKLFF. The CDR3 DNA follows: TGTGCCTGGAGTGTACAGGGAAATGAAAAACTGTTTTTT.

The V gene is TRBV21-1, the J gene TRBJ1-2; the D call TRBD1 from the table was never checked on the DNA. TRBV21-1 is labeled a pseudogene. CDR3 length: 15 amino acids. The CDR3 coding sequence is TGTGCCAGTACGCCCCGGGACAGGGAGAACTATGGCTACACCTTC. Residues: CASTPRDRENYGYTF.

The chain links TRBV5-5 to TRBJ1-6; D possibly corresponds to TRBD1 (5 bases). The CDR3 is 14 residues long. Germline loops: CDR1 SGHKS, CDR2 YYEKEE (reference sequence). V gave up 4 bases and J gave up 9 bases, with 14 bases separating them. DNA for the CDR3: TGTGCCAGCAGCCTGGGGGAGGTAACTTCACCCCTCCACTTT. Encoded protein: CASSLGEVTSPLHF.

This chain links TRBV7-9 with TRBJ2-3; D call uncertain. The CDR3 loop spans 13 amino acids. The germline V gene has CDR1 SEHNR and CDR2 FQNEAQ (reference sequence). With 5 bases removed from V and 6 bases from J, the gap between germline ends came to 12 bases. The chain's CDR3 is CASSRDGMDTQYF. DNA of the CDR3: TGTGCCAGCAGCCGCGACGGCATGGATACGCAGTATTTT.

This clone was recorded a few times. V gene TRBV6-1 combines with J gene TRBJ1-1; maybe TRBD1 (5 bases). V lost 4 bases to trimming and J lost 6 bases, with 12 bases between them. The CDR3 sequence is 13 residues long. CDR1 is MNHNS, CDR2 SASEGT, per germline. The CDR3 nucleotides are TGTGCCAGCAGTGTCGATCCCAGGGCTGAAGCTTTCTTT. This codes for CASSVDPRAEAFF.

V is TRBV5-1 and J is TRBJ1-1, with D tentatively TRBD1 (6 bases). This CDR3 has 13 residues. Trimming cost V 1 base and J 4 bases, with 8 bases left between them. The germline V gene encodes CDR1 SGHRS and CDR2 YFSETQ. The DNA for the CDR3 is TGCGCCAGCAGCTTGTGGGGGGCCACTGAAGCTTTCTTT. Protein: CASSLWGATEAFF.

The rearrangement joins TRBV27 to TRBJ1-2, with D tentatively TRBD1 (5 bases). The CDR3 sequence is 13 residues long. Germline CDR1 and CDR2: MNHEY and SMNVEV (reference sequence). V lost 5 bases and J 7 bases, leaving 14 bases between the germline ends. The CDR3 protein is CASSPPGFSGYTF. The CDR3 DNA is TGTGCCAGCAGTCCCCCAGGGTTTTCTGGCTACACCTTC.

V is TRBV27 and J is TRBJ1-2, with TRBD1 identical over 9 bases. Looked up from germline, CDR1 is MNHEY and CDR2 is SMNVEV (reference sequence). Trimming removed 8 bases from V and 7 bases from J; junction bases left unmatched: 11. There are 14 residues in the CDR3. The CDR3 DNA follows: TGTGCCAGCCGTTCCCAACAGGGGGCGAGTGGCTACACCTTC. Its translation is CASRSQQGASGYTF.

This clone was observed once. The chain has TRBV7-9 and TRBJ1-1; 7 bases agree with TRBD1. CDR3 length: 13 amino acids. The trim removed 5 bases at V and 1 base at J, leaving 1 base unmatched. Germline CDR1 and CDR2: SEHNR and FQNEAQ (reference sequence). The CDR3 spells CASSRQGNTEAFF. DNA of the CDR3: TGTGCCAGCAGCCGACAGGGGAACACTGAAGCTTTCTTT. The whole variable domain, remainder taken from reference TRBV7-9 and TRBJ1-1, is DTGVSQNPRHKITKRGQNVTFRCDPISEHNRLYWYRQTLGQGPEFLTYFQNEAQLEKSRLLSDRFSAERPKGSFSTLEIQRTEQGDSAMYLCASSRQGNTEAFFGQGTRLTVV.

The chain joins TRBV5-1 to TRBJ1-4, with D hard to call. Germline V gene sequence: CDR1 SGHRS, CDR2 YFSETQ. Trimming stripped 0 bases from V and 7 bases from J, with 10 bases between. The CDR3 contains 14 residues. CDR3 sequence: CASSLGGSTEKLFF. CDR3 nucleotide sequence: TGCGCCAGCAGCTTGGGAGGGAGTACTGAAAAACTGTTTTTT.

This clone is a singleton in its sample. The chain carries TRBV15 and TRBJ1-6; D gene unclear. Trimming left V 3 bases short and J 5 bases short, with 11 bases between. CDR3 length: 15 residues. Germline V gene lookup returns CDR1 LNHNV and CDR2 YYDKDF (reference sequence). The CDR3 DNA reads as TGTGCCACCAGCAGGTACAGCCAGAATAATTCACCCCTCCACTTT. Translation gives CATSRYSQNNSPLHF.

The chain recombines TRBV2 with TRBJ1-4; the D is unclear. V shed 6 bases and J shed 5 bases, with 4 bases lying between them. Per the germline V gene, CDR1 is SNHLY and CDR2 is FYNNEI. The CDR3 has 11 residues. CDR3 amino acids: CASRSNEKLFF. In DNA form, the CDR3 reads TGTGCCAGCAGATCGAATGAAAAACTGTTTTTT.

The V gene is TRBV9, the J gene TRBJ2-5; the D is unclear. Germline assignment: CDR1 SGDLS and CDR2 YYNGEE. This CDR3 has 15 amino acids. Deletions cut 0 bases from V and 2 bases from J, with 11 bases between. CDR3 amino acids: CASSVEGYSQETQYF. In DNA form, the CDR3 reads TGTGCCAGCAGCGTAGAGGGCTACTCTCAAGAGACCCAGTACTTC.

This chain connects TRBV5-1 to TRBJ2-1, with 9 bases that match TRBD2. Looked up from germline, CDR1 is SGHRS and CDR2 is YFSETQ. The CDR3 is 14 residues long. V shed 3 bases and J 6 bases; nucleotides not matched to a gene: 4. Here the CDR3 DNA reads TGCGCCAGCAGCTGGGTACTAGCGGGCAATGAGCAGTTCTTC. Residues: CASSWVLAGNEQFF.

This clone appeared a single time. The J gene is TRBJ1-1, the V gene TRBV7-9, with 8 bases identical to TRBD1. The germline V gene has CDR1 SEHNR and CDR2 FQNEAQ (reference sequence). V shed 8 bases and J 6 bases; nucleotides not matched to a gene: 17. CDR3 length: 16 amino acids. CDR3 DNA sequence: TGTGCCAGCTCGAGGTCTCGGGACAGGTACTTCGCTGAAGCTTTCTTT. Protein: CASSRSRDRYFAEAFF.

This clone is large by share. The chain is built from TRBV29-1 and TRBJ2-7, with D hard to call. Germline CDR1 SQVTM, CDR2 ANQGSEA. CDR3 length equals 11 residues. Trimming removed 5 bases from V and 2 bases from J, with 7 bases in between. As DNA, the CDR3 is TGCAGCGTTTGCAGCCCCTACGAGCAGTACTTC. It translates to CSVCSPYEQYF.

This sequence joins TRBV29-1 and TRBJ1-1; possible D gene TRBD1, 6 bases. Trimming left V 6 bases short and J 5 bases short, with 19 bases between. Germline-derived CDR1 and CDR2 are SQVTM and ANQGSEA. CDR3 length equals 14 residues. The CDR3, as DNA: TGCAGCGTCGCCCTTGGAACAGGGTTGACTGAAGCTTTCTTT. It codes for CSVALGTGLTEAFF.

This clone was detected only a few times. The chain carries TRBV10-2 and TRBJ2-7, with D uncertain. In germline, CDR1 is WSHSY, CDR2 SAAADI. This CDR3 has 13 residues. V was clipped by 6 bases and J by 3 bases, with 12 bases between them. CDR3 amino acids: CASSPGDNYEQYF. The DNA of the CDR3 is TGCGCCAGCAGCCCAGGAGACAACTACGAGCAGTACTTC.

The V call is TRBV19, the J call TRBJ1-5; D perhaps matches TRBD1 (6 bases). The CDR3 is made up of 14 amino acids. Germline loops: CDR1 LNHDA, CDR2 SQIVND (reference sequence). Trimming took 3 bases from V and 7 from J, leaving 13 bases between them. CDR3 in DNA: TGTGCCAGTAGTATGGGCAGGGGTATGCAGCCCCAGCATTTT. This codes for CASSMGRGMQPQHF.

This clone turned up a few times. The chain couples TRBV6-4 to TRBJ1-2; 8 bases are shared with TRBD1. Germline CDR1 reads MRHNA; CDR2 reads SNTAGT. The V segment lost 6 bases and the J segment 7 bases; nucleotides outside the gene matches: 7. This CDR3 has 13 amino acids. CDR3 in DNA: TGTGCCAGCAGGGGACAGGCAGTTTCTGGCTACACCTTC. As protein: CASRGQAVSGYTF.

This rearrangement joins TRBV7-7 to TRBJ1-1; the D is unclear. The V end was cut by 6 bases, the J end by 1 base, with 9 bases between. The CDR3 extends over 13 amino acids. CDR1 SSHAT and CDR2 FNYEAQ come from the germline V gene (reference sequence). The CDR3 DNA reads TGTGCCAGCAGGACCGGGCCGAACACTGAAGCTTTCTTT. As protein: CASRTGPNTEAFF.

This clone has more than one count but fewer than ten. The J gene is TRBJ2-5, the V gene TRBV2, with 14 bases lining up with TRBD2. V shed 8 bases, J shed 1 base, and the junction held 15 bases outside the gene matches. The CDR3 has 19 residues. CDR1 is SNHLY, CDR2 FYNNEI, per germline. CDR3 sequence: CASGGTSGGPGIVQETQYF. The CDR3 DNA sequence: TGTGCCAGCGGGGGGACTAGCGGGGGACCCGGTATCGTCCAAGAGACCCAGTACTTC.

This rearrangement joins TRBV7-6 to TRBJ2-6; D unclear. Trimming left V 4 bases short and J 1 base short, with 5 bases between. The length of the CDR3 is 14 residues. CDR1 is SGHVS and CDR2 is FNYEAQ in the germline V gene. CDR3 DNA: TGTGCCAGCAGCTCGTATTCTGGGGCCAACGTCCTGACTTTC. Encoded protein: CASSSYSGANVLTF.

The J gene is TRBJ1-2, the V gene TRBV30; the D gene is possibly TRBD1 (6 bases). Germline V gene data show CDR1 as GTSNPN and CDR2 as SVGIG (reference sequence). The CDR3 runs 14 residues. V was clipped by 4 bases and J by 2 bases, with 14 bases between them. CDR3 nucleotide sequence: TGTGCCTGGACCCGGGACACTTTAAACTATGGCTACACCTTC. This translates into CAWTRDTLNYGYTF. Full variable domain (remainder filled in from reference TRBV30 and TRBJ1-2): SQTIHQWPATLVQPVGSPLSLECTVEGTSNPNLYWYRQAAGRGLQLLFYSVGIGQISSEVPQNLSASRPQDRQFILSSKKLLLSDSGFYLCAWTRDTLNYGYTFGSGTRLTVV.

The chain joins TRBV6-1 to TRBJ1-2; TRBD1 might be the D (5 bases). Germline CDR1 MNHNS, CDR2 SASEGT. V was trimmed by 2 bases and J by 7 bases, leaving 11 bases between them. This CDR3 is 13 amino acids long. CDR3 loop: CASSERGDSGYTF. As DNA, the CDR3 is TGTGCCAGCAGTGAAAGAGGGGATAGTGGCTACACCTTC.

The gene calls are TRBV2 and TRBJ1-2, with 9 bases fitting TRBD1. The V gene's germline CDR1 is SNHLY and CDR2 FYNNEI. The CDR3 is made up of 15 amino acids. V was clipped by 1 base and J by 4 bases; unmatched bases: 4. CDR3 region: CASSEGTGGIYGYTF. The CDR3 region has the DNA TGTGCCAGCAGTGAAGGAACAGGGGGCATCTATGGCTACACCTTC.